Listed below are T cell receptor beta chains from one sample, sequenced in a study of blood T cell repertoires in COVID-19. Only in-frame clones appear in the TCRdb table, and some are missing; sequencing was by immunoSEQ multiplex PCR. Of about 190,000 clones detected, about 88% appear once; the ten largest clones hold approximately 4%. The specimen sequenced was peripheral blood. Receptors were obtained from a human donor in a cohort sampled during active COVID-19. CDR3s include the opening cysteine and the closing phenylalanine or tryptophan. The order of the fields is V gene, J gene, CDR3 protein.

v_call: TRBV28; j_call: TRBJ2-7; cdr3_aa: CASRPTPGQQSYEQYF
v_call: TRBV16; j_call: TRBJ2-7; cdr3_aa: CASSQSRRQDYEQYF
v_call: TRBV11-2; j_call: TRBJ2-1; cdr3_aa: CASSLSGRAENEQFF
v_call: TRBV4-2; j_call: TRBJ2-7; cdr3_aa: CASSQDQGGRGFLSSYEQYF
v_call: TRBV30; j_call: TRBJ2-7; cdr3_aa: CAWAQPGTVNTYEQYF
v_call: TRBV11-3; j_call: TRBJ2-7; cdr3_aa: CASSYRESYEQYF
v_call: TRBV6-2/TRBV6-3; j_call: TRBJ2-7; cdr3_aa: CASSHRGQGYEQYF
v_call: TRBV5-1; j_call: TRBJ2-7; cdr3_aa: CASSPLTSGSSYEQYF
v_call: TRBV18; j_call: TRBJ1-5; cdr3_aa: CASSQGQTNQPQHF
v_call: TRBV27; j_call: TRBJ1-6; cdr3_aa: CASSFGDGAGSPLHF
v_call: TRBV9; j_call: TRBJ1-3; cdr3_aa: CASSGWTGGVDTIYF
v_call: TRBV2; j_call: TRBJ2-7; cdr3_aa: CASRTGTGNEQYF
v_call: TRBV13; j_call: TRBJ1-4; cdr3_aa: CASSRGIGEKLFF
v_call: TRBV3-1/TRBV3-2; j_call: TRBJ2-7; cdr3_aa: CASSQSSGYEQYF
v_call: TRBV7-9; j_call: TRBJ2-6; cdr3_aa: CASSPQGASGANVLTF
v_call: TRBV10-3; j_call: TRBJ2-7; cdr3_aa: CAISEGGRGSGYEQYF
v_call: TRBV18; j_call: TRBJ2-7; cdr3_aa: CASSPEHPRTGRGYEQYF
v_call: TRBV29-1; j_call: TRBJ2-3; cdr3_aa: CSVESWESTDTQYF
v_call: TRBV6-6; j_call: TRBJ1-4; cdr3_aa: CASSRPGQGNEKLFF
v_call: TRBV6-5; j_call: TRBJ1-1; cdr3_aa: CASSPVRGKYTEAFF
v_call: TRBV4-3; j_call: TRBJ1-2; cdr3_aa: CASSFDRNNYGYTF
v_call: TRBV5-4; j_call: TRBJ2-1; cdr3_aa: CASSSATSGGWYNEQFF
v_call: TRBV6-5; j_call: TRBJ2-7; cdr3_aa: CASSYTGDYEQYF
v_call: TRBV6-2/TRBV6-3; j_call: TRBJ2-1; cdr3_aa: CASSYPMGSHEQFF
v_call: TRBV3-1/TRBV3-2; j_call: TRBJ2-3; cdr3_aa: CASSQLAGEYTQYF
v_call: TRBV9; j_call: TRBJ2-2; cdr3_aa: CASSRGTANTGELFF
v_call: TRBV3-1/TRBV3-2; j_call: TRBJ2-5; cdr3_aa: CASSQERTQYF
v_call: TRBV19; j_call: TRBJ2-3; cdr3_aa: CASRRAGDGGTDTQYF
v_call: TRBV15; j_call: TRBJ2-7; cdr3_aa: CATSRGTAAYEQYF
v_call: TRBV5-4; j_call: TRBJ2-2; cdr3_aa: CASSSRTVAGELFF
v_call: TRBV1; j_call: TRBJ2-1; cdr3_aa: CTSSLGTGTSGASSYNEQFF
v_call: TRBV4-3; j_call: TRBJ2-1; cdr3_aa: CASSQFSSGEPYNEQFF
v_call: TRBV19; j_call: TRBJ2-1; cdr3_aa: CASSRETGRNEQFF
v_call: TRBV30; j_call: TRBJ1-5; cdr3_aa: CAWSGGGFNNQPQHF
v_call: TRBV10-3; j_call: TRBJ1-2; cdr3_aa: CAIRQGAGGYTF
v_call: TRBV21-1; j_call: TRBJ1-2; cdr3_aa: CASSKNPGGNGYTF
v_call: TRBV4-3; j_call: TRBJ1-6; cdr3_aa: CASSQDTGSHSPLHF
v_call: TRBV27; j_call: TRBJ2-2; cdr3_aa: CASSLGAGTANTGELFF
v_call: TRBV6-4; j_call: TRBJ1-1; cdr3_aa: CASSDWAGATEAFF
v_call: TRBV18; j_call: TRBJ1-2; cdr3_aa: CASSPGQGNGYTF
v_call: TRBV6-1; j_call: TRBJ2-7; cdr3_aa: CASSEHRVVEQYF
v_call: TRBV5-4; j_call: TRBJ2-5; cdr3_aa: CASSPGTSGGQETQYF
v_call: TRBV11-2; j_call: TRBJ2-1; cdr3_aa: CASSLAGGFNEQFF
v_call: TRBV5-5; j_call: TRBJ2-7; cdr3_aa: CASTLAGDSYEQYF
v_call: TRBV6-2/TRBV6-3; j_call: TRBJ1-1; cdr3_aa: CASSGLGQESTEAFF
v_call: TRBV28; j_call: TRBJ1-3; cdr3_aa: CASSSAGTGPNSRNTIYF
v_call: TRBV28; j_call: TRBJ2-7; cdr3_aa: CASKRTGPSLYEQYF
v_call: TRBV5-1; j_call: TRBJ2-1; cdr3_aa: CASRGTSGSLEQFF
v_call: TRBV24-1; j_call: TRBJ2-3; cdr3_aa: CATSDPGTDLTDTQYF
v_call: TRBV2; j_call: TRBJ1-2; cdr3_aa: CASSERDRVCTF
v_call: TRBV25-1; j_call: TRBJ1-4; cdr3_aa: CASSATPTNEKLFF
v_call: TRBV19; j_call: TRBJ2-2; cdr3_aa: CASRLDRSNTGELFF
v_call: TRBV2; j_call: TRBJ2-7; cdr3_aa: CASTTGGGAYEQYF
v_call: TRBV10-3; j_call: TRBJ1-1; cdr3_aa: CAIRVGRDLAEAFF